The table lists the clone carrying this T cell receptor (beta chain) with many counts. This entry comes from a study of blood T cell repertoires in COVID-19. Whole-study context: The United States, Italy and Spain provided the acute and convalescent COVID-19 samples. T cells, B-cell-depleted T cells, or PBMCs supplied cDNA or gDNA.

In the authors' methods: By means of reference gene primer amplification, nucleated cell counts were estimated. TCRdb keeps only in-frame clones here, not all; method: immunoSEQ multiplex PCR. The V and J calls and clone size were taken over from that table, and D and trimming were inferred from the DNA. Counted here are approximately 250,000 clones, approximately 82% occurring once; the ten biggest clones make up around 2.5%. Germline CDR1 reads ENHRY; CDR2 reads SYGVKD. The CDR3 consists of 16 residues. Trimming shortened V by 0 bases and J by 1 base, and 10 bases separated the two germline ends. The specimen sequenced was peripheral blood. This chain uses TRBV10-3 with TRBJ1-5; D possibly corresponds to TRBD1 (6 bases). The receptor comes from a middle-aged man who had recovered from COVID-19. CDR3 nucleotide sequence: TGTGCCATCAGTGAGTCGAAGGGGGGGAGCAATCAGCCCCAGCATTTT. It encodes CAISESKGGSNQPQHF.